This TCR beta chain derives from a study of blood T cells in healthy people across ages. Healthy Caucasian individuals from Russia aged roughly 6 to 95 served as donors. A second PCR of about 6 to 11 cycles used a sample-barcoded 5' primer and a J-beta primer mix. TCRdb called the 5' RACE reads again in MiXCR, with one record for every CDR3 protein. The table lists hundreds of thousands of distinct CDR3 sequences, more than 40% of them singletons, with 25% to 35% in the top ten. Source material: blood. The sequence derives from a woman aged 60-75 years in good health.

CDR3 in amino acids: CASSATNTEAFF. The CDR3 DNA is TGTGCCAGCAGTGCTACGAACACTGAAGCTTTCTTT. The rearrangement links TRBV6-2 or TRBV6-3 to TRBJ1-1; D gene ambiguous. Germline V CDR1 and CDR2: MNHEY, SVGEGT. The CDR3 contains 12 residues. Trimming stripped 5 bases from V and 1 base from J, with 5 bases between.